This T cell receptor beta chain was identified during a study of T cells in Graves' hyperthyroidism and ophthalmopathy. Amplification of TCR beta CDR3 regions was performed using RNA transcripts as template. With the HTBI primer set, the TCR CDR3 went through a first round of RT-PCR. TCRdb reprocessed the multiplex PCR reads with MiXCR, giving one entry per CDR3 protein. The top ten hold about 16% of the sample, which has 650,000 to 700,000 distinct CDR3 sequences, roughly 17% seen once. This clonotype was seen many times. Trimming took off 2 bases at V and 3 bases at J, with 23 bases between the two ends. CDR1 SGHTA and CDR2 FQGNSA come from the germline V gene. The CDR3 spans 18 residues.

The sample comprised blood. The chain is built from TRBV7-2 and TRBJ2-7; possible D gene TRBD1, 7 bases. The origin of this receptor is a man over 45 with Graves' hyperthyroidism. CDR3 sequence (DNA): TGTGCCAGCAGCTTACATCCAGGGGGAGGCGGTCAGGACTACGAGCAGTACTTC. Translation: CASSLHPGGGGQDYEQYF.